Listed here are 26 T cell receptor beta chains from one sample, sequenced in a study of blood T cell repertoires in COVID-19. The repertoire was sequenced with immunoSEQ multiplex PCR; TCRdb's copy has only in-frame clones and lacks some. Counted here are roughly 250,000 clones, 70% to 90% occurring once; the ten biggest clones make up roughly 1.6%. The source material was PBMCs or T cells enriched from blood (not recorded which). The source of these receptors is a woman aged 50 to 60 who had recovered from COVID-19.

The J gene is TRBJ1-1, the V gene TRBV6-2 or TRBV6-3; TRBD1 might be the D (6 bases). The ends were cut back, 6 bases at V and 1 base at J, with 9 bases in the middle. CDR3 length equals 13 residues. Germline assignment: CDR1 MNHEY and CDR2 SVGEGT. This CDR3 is CASSATGNTEAFF. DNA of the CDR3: TGTGCCAGCAGCGCGACAGGGAACACTGAAGCTTTCTTT.

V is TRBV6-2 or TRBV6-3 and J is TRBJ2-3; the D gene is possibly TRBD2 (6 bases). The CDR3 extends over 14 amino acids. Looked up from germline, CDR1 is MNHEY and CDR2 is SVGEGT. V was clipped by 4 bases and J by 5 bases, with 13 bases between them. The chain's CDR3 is CASSLSSEIDTQYF. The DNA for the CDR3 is TGTGCCAGCAGTTTGTCTAGCGAGATAGATACGCAGTATTTT.

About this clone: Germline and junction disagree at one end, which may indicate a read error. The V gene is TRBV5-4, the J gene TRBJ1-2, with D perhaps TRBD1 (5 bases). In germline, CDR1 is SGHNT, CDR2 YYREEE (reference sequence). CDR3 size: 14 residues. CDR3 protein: CASSLSGAGTMLGF. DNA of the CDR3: TGTGCCAGCAGCTTGTCAGGAGCAGGGACTATGTTGGGCTTC.

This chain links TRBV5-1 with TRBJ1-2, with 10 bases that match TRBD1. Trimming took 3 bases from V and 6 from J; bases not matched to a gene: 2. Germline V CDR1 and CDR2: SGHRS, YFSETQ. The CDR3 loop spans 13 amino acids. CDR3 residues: CASSYGTGDGYTF. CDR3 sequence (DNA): TGCGCCAGCAGCTATGGGACAGGGGATGGCTACACCTTC.

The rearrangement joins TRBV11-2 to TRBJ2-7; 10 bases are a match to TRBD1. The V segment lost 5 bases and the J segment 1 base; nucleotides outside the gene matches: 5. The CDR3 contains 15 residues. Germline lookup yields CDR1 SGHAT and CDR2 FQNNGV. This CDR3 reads CASSGRTGGSYEQYF. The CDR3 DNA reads TGTGCCAGCAGCGGGCGGACAGGGGGGTCCTACGAGCAGTACTTC.

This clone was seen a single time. Here the CDR3 reads CASRREVSTEAFF. The CDR3 region has the DNA TGTGCCAGTAGGAGGGAGGTAAGCACTGAAGCTTTCTTT. The V call is TRBV19, the J call TRBJ1-1; no clear D. This CDR3 region has 13 residues. With 6 bases removed from V and 4 bases from J, the gap between germline ends came to 12 bases. Germline V gene lookup returns CDR1 LNHDA and CDR2 SQIVND (reference sequence). Filled out from reference TRBV19 and TRBJ1-1, the complete variable domain reads DGGITQSPKYLFRKEGQNVTLSCEQNLNHDAMYWYRQDPGQGLRLIYYSQIVNDFQKGDIAEGYSVSREKKESFPLTVTSAQKNPTAFYLCASRREVSTEAFFGQGTRLTVV.

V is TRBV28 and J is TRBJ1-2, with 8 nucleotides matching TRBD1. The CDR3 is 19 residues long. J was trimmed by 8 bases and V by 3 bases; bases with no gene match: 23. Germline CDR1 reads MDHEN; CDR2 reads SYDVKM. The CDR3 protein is CASSFRGLGARGSREGYTF. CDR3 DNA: TGTGCCAGCAGTTTCAGGGGGCTCGGGGCGAGGGGCAGTCGGGAAGGCTACACCTTC.

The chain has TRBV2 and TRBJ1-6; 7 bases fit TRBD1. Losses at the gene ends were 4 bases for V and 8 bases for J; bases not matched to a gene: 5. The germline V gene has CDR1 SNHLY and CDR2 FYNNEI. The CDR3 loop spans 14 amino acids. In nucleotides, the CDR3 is TGTGCCAGCAGTGTCGGTCAGGGGGATTCACCCCTCCACTTT. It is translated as CASSVGQGDSPLHF.

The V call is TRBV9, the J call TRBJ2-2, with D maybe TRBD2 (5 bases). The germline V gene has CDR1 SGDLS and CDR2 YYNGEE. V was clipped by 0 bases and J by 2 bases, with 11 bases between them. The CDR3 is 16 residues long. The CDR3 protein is CASSVASSLNTGELFF. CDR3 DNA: TGTGCCAGCAGCGTAGCTTCTAGCTTAAACACCGGGGAGCTGTTTTTT.

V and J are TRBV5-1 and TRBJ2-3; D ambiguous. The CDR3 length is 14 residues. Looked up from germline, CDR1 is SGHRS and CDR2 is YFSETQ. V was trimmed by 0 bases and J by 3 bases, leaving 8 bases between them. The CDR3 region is CASSLAAETDTQYF. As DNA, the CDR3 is TGCGCCAGCAGCTTGGCTGCGGAGACAGATACGCAGTATTTT.

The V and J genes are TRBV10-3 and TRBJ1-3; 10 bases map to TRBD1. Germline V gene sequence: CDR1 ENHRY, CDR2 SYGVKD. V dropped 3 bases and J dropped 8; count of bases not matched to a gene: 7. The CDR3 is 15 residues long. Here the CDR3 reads CAISDRDRGGDTIYF. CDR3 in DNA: TGTGCCATCAGTGATAGGGACAGGGGAGGAGACACCATATATTTT.

CDR3 DNA sequence: TGCGCCAGCAGCCAAGAGGCGGGCGGGGAGCTGTTTTTT. As protein: CASSQEAGGELFF. The chain links TRBV4-1 to TRBJ2-2; maybe TRBD2 (5 bases). Trimming cost V 0 bases and J 7 bases, with 6 bases left between them. CDR1 and CDR2 from the germline V gene are MGHRA and YSYEKL. This CDR3 has 13 amino acids.

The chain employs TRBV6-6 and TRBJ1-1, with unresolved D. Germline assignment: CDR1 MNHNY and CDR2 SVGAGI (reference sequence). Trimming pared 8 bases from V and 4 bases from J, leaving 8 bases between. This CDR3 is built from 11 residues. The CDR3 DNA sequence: TGTGCCAGCGGACTCGGCACTGAAGCTTTCTTT. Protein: CASGLGTEAFF.

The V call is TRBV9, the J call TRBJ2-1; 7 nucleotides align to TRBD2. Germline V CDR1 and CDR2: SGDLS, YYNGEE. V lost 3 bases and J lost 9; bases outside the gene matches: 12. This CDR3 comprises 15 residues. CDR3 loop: CASSALRGGPLEQFF. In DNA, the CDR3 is TGTGCCAGCAGCGCCCTAAGGGGAGGGCCTCTTGAGCAGTTCTTC.

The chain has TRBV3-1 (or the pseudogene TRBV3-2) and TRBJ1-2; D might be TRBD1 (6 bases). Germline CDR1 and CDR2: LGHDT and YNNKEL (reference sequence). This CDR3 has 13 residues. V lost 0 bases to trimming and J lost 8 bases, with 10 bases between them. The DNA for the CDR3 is TGTGCCAGCAGCCAAGAGTACAGGGCGGGCTACACCTTC. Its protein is CASSQEYRAGYTF.

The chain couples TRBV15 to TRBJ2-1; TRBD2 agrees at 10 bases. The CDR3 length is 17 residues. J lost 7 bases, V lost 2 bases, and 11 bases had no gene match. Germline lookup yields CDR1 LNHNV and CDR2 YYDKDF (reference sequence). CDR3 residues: CATSRSPLAGDGNEQFF. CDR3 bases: TGTGCCACCAGCAGATCCCCCCTAGCGGGAGACGGGAATGAGCAGTTCTTC.

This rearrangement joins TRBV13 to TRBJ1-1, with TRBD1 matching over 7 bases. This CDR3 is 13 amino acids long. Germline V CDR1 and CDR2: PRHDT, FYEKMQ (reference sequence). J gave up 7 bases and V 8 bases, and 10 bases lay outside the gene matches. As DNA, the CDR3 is TGTGCCAGCTCGGGACAGACGAAGAATGAAGCTTTCTTT. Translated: CASSGQTKNEAFF.

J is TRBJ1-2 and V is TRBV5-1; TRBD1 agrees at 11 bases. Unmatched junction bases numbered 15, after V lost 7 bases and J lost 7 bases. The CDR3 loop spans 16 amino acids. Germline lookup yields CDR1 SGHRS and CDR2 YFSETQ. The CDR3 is CASGDPGQGGVRGYTF. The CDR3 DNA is TGCGCCAGCGGAGATCCGGGACAGGGGGGCGTTCGTGGCTACACCTTC. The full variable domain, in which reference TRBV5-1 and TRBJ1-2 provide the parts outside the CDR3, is KAGVTQTPRYLIKTRGQQVTLSCSPISGHRSVSWYQQTPGQGLQFLFEYFSETQRNKGNFPGRFSGRQFSNSRSEMNVSTLELGDSALYLCASGDPGQGGVRGYTFGSGTRLTVV.

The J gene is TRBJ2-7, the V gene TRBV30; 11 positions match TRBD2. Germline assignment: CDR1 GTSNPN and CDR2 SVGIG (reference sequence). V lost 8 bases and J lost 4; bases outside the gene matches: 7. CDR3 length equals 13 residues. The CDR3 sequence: CAARLAGIYEQYF. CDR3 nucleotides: TGTGCCGCCAGACTAGCGGGGATATACGAGCAGTACTTC.

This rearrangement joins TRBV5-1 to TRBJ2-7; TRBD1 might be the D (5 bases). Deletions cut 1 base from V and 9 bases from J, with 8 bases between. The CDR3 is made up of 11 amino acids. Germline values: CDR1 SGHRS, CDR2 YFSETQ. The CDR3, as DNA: TGCGCCAGCAGCTTGCAGGGTGCGCAGTACTTC. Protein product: CASSLQGAQYF.

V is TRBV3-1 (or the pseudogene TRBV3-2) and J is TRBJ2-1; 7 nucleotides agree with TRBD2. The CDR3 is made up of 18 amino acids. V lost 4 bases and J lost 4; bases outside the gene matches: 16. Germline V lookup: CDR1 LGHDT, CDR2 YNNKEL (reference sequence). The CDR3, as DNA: TGTGCCAGCAGCCGGAGGAGCGCTAGCGGCCCCTCATACAATGAGCAGTTCTTC. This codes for CASSRRSASGPSYNEQFF.

CDR3 sequence (DNA): TGTGCCTGGAGTGTGGGGAGTGGGATTCAGCCCCAGCATTTT. It is translated as CAWSVGSGIQPQHF. The V call is TRBV30, the J call TRBJ1-5; D gene ambiguous. Trimming stripped 0 bases from V and 6 bases from J, with 12 bases between. The germline V gene encodes CDR1 GTSNPN and CDR2 SVGIG (reference sequence). CDR3 length equals 14 residues. Full variable domain (outside the CDR3, taken from reference TRBV30 and TRBJ1-5): SQTIHQWPATLVQPVGSPLSLECTVEGTSNPNLYWYRQAAGRGLQLLFYSVGIGQISSEVPQNLSASRPQDRQFILSSKKLLLSDSGFYLCAWSVGSGIQPQHFGDGTRLSIL.

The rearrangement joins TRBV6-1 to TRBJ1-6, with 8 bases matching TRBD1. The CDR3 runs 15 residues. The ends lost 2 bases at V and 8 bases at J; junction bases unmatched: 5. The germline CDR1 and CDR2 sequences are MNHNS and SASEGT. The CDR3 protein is CASSESGQGYSPLHF. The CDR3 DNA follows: TGTGCCAGCAGTGAATCCGGACAGGGTTATTCACCCCTCCACTTT.

This CDR3 is CASRGLAGNQETQYF. As DNA, the CDR3 is TGTGCCAGCAGGGGACTAGCGGGTAATCAAGAGACCCAGTACTTC. The rearrangement links TRBV5-5 to TRBJ2-5, with TRBD2 identical over 12 bases. V trimming: 5 bases; J trimming: 2 bases; junction bases outside the gene matches: 4. The CDR3 spans 15 residues. CDR1 SGHKS and CDR2 YYEKEE come from the germline V gene (reference sequence).

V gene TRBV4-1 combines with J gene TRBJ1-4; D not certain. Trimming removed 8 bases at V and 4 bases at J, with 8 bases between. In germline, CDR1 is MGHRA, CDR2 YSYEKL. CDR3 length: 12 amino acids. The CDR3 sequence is CASARVNEKLFF. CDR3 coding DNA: TGCGCCAGCGCCCGGGTTAATGAAAAACTGTTTTTT.

DNA for the CDR3: TGTGCCAGCAGTCCTAGCCCCTCTAGCACAGATACGCAGTATTTT. It is translated as CASSPSPSSTDTQYF. The V call is TRBV3-1 (or the pseudogene TRBV3-2), the J call TRBJ2-3, with a tentative D call TRBD2 (5 bases). The ends were cut back, 6 bases at V and 0 bases at J, with 13 bases in the middle. This CDR3 comprises 15 residues. Germline-derived CDR1 and CDR2 are LGHDT and YNNKEL (reference sequence).